This T cell receptor (beta chain) is drawn from a study of blood T cell repertoires in COVID-19. In the study overall: Acute-phase and convalescent COVID-19 samples originated in the United States, Italy and Spain. PBMCs, B-cell-depleted T cells, or T cells were the source of the cDNA or gDNA that made up the material.

In the source study's methods: Nucleated cell counts were estimated from reference gene primer amplification. The method was immunoSEQ multiplex PCR; TCRdb's version includes in-frame clones alone and lacks a portion of them. D and trimming come from the DNA, and the V and J calls and clone size come from that table. The sample carries about 200,000 clones, about 93% recorded once. This clone is a singleton in its sample. Seattle patients were enrolled while actively infected and followed longitudinally. There are 14 residues in the CDR3. The germline CDR1 and CDR2 sequences are MNHEY and SVGAGI. The trim removed 5 bases at V and 2 bases at J, leaving 5 bases unmatched.

The material sequenced was peripheral blood. This clonotype was obtained from a man aged 60 to 75 with COVID-19, enrolled during active disease. The chain combines TRBV6-5 with TRBJ2-7; 8 nucleotides align to TRBD2. CDR3 protein: CASSTRGGTYEQYF. In DNA, the CDR3 is TGTGCCAGCAGTACCCGGGGGGGCACCTACGAGCAGTACTTC.